This T cell receptor beta chain was recorded in a study of CD8+CD57+ T cells in acquired aplastic anemia. Study-wide points: Patients and healthy controls showed no significant CD8+ Simpson's diversity difference.

This CDR3 contains 16 residues. Germline values: CDR1 SGHTA, CDR2 FQGTGA. Trimming cost V 5 bases and J 4 bases, with 18 bases left between them. CDR3 and TCR beta VDJ profiling relied on a genomic DNA template. TCRdb ran MiXCR on the reads and lists one entry per CDR3 protein. The sample yields about 68,000 distinct CDR3 sequences, approximately 50% seen once. As to this clonotype: The antigen remains undetermined.

The sequenced material came from sorted CD4+, CD8+, or CD8+CD57+ T cells (not recorded which) from PBMCs. The V and J genes are TRBV7-3 and TRBJ2-1, with D perhaps assigned TRBD1 or TRBD2 (7 bases each). The receptor was derived from a human donor in good health, serving as a control. CDR3 coding DNA: TGTGCCAGCAGCCCCGGGACAGCAGCGGGATACAATGAGCAGTTCTTC. Translation gives CASSPGTAAGYNEQFF. Complete variable domain (other parts from reference TRBV7-3 and TRBJ2-1): GAGVSQTPSNKVTEKGKYVELRCDPISGHTALYWYRQSLGQGPEFLIYFQGTGAADDSGLPNDRFFAVRPEGSVSTLKIQRTERGDSAVYLCASSPGTAAGYNEQFFGPGTRLTVL.